This record looks at one T cell receptor beta chain sequence and its context. The source of the sample is a study of cytomegalovirus exposure and HLA in healthy donors. Germline V gene data show CDR1 as SGHRS and CDR2 as YFSETQ. The V and J ends lost 4 bases and 0 bases, in that order; junction bases with no gene match: 21. The CDR3 spans 21 residues. PCR involved 60 Vbeta and 13 Jbeta primers. Sequencing was performed with immunoSEQ multiplex PCR; in TCRdb, only in-frame clones are kept and a portion is missing. This sample's clone table lists 110,000 to 150,000 clones. The sequencing sample was made of PBMCs. This clonotype originated in a woman aged 18-29 years in good health and CMV-seronegative. V usage is TRBV5-1 and J usage is TRBJ2-3, with 9 bases lining up with TRBD2. The CDR3 loop is CASSLTEGGLAGVVSTDTQYF. The CDR3 region has the DNA TGCGCCAGCAGCCTCACCGAGGGTGGATTAGCGGGAGTGGTTAGCACAGATACGCAGTATTTT. Full variable domain (remainder filled in from reference TRBV5-1 and TRBJ2-3): KAGVTQTPRYLIKTRGQQVTLSCSPISGHRSVSWYQQTPGQGLQFLFEYFSETQRNKGNFPGRFSGRQFSNSRSEMNVSTLELGDSALYLCASSLTEGGLAGVVSTDTQYFGPGTRLTVL.